Each of the 27 T cell receptor beta chains below was sequenced from the same sample in a study of blood T cell repertoires in COVID-19. Using immunoSEQ multiplex PCR, the repertoire was profiled, and TCRdb retains in-frame clones only, with some absent. Of under 200,000 clones in the sample, over 75% were seen once. Input material: peripheral blood. Receptors were obtained from a man aged 35 to 55 with active or convalescent COVID-19.

The V call is TRBV11-1, the J call TRBJ2-1; D unresolved. Germline V gives CDR1 SGHAT, CDR2 FQDESV (reference sequence). This CDR3 has 15 residues. V was pared by 5 bases and J by 0 bases, with 11 bases between. CDR3 coding DNA: TGTGCCAGCAGCGTGAGGCGTAGCTCCTACAATGAGCAGTTCTTC. The encoded protein is CASSVRRSSYNEQFF.

This chain connects TRBV4-2 to TRBJ1-1; possible D gene TRBD1, 5 bases. The CDR3 loop spans 14 amino acids. V lost 4 bases to trimming and J lost 3 bases, with 12 bases between them. Germline V gives CDR1 LGHNA, CDR2 YNFKEQ. This CDR3 reads CASSLGRGDTEAFF. The CDR3 DNA is TGTGCCAGCAGCCTTGGACGGGGGGACACTGAAGCTTTCTTT.

This clone was seen just once. The chain carries TRBV20-1 and TRBJ1-1; D call uncertain. This CDR3 is 12 amino acids long. CDR1 and CDR2 (germline): DFQATT, SNEGSKA (reference sequence). The V gene lost 3 bases and the J gene lost 2 bases, with 7 bases spanning the gap. CDR3 sequence: CSASRVNTEAFF. The CDR3 bases are TGCAGTGCTAGTCGGGTTAACACTGAAGCTTTCTTT.

The genes are TRBV3-1 (or the pseudogene TRBV3-2) and TRBJ2-7; TRBD1 is a possible D gene (6 bases). Germline V gene sequence: CDR1 LGHDT, CDR2 YNNKEL (reference sequence). This CDR3 has 14 residues. With 1 base removed from V and 3 bases from J, the gap between germline ends came to 10 bases. The CDR3 nucleotides are TGTGCCAGCAGCCAAGCACAGGGCATCTACGAGCAGTACTTC. The encoded protein is CASSQAQGIYEQYF.

The rearrangement joins TRBV11-2 to TRBJ1-2; D unresolved. Trimming removed 1 base from V and 2 bases from J, with 8 bases in between. The CDR3 has 14 amino acids. The germline V gene has CDR1 SGHAT and CDR2 FQNNGV. CDR3 DNA sequence: TGTGCCAGCAGCTTAGTCCCCCAGAACTATGGCTACACCTTC. Its protein is CASSLVPQNYGYTF.

J is TRBJ1-2 and V is TRBV28; D unresolved. Germline-derived CDR1 and CDR2 are MDHEN and SYDVKM. The CDR3 extends over 13 amino acids. Between the trimmed V and J ends, which lost 6 bases and 4 bases, there was a span of 12 bases. CDR3 in DNA: TGTGCCAGCAGGTTTCCCGGGTCCTATGGCTACACCTTC. It yields the protein CASRFPGSYGYTF.

The chain is built from TRBV6-4 and TRBJ1-1, with 8 nucleotides matching TRBD1. Per the germline V gene, CDR1 is MRHNA and CDR2 is SNTAGT. The CDR3 consists of 14 residues. Trimming at V came to 4 bases and at J to 4 bases, leaving 5 bases not matched to a gene. The CDR3 DNA follows: TGTGCCAGCAGTGTCAGGACAGGGCCCACTGAAGCTTTCTTT. Its translation: CASSVRTGPTEAFF.

The chain combines TRBV14 with TRBJ1-2; TRBD1 might be the D (6 bases). The V gene's germline CDR1 is SGHDN and CDR2 FVKESK. The V gene lost 1 base and the J gene lost 4 bases, with 10 bases spanning the gap. The CDR3 has 14 amino acids. CDR3 DNA sequence: TGTGCCAGCAGCCAAGCGGGGGGGCGCTATGGCTACACCTTC. The encoded protein is CASSQAGGRYGYTF.

The V and J genes are TRBV6-2 or TRBV6-3 and TRBJ2-7; D is undetermined. The V end was cut by 3 bases, the J end by 4 bases, with 7 bases between. Germline CDR1 is MNHEY and CDR2 is SVGEGT. This CDR3 spans 12 amino acids. The CDR3 loop is CASSYSPYEQYF. The CDR3 DNA reads as TGTGCCAGCAGTTATAGTCCGTACGAGCAGTACTTC.

This chain joins TRBV28 and TRBJ1-3; no firm D call. The V end lost 1 base, the J end lost 4 bases, and 5 bases lay between the germline ends. The germline gives CDR1 MDHEN, CDR2 SYDVKM. The CDR3 totals 13 residues. The CDR3: CASSLSIGNTIYF. The CDR3 coding sequence is TGTGCCAGCAGTTTATCCATCGGAAACACCATATATTTT.

J is TRBJ1-2 and V is TRBV28; 7 bases line up with TRBD1. The trim removed 1 base at V and 2 bases at J, leaving 7 bases unmatched. The CDR3 spans 16 residues. Germline CDR1 MDHEN, CDR2 SYDVKM. CDR3 region: CASSLSVGRGNYGYTF. The CDR3 coding sequence is TGTGCCAGCAGTTTATCGGTAGGCAGGGGGAACTATGGCTACACCTTC.

This rearrangement joins TRBV28 to TRBJ1-2; the D is unclear. Trimming took off 6 bases at V and 2 bases at J, with 7 bases between the two ends. This CDR3 region has 12 residues. CDR1 is MDHEN and CDR2 is SYDVKM in the germline V gene. The DNA for the CDR3 is TGTGCCAGCAGCCCAAAAAACTATGGCTACACCTTC. Its translation is CASSPKNYGYTF.

The V gene is TRBV18, the J gene TRBJ2-5; 8 bases map to TRBD2. The ends lost 5 bases at V and 2 bases at J; junction bases unmatched: 13. The CDR3 length is 17 residues. Per the germline V gene, CDR1 is KGHSH and CDR2 is LQKENI. CDR3 protein: CASSSSEERGPQETQYF. The CDR3 bases are TGTGCCAGCTCATCCTCGGAAGAGCGGGGGCCACAAGAGACCCAGTACTTC.

The genes are TRBV6-2 or TRBV6-3 and TRBJ1-6; D possibly corresponds to TRBD1 (6 bases). The germline V gene has CDR1 MNHEY and CDR2 SVGEGT. With 4 bases removed from V and 6 bases from J, the gap between germline ends came to 13 bases. The CDR3 is 15 amino acids. The CDR3 sequence is CASSSRTAPNSPLHF. DNA of the CDR3: TGTGCCAGCAGTTCCCGGACAGCTCCTAATTCACCCCTCCACTTT.

V usage is TRBV7-8 and J usage is TRBJ2-7, with a possible D match to TRBD1 (6 bases). This CDR3 comprises 18 residues. Trimming pared 1 base from V and 0 bases from J, leaving 19 bases between. CDR1 is SGHVS and CDR2 is FQNEAQ in the germline V gene. CDR3 residues: CASSLVVAGASGSYEQYF. CDR3 sequence (DNA): TGTGCCAGCAGCTTAGTCGTAGCAGGGGCTAGTGGCTCCTACGAGCAGTACTTC.

The J gene is TRBJ1-2, the V gene TRBV11-2, with D possibly matching TRBD1 (6 bases). Germline CDR1 and CDR2: SGHAT and FQNNGV. V was shortened by 0 bases and J by 7 bases, with 18 bases between the two germline ends. The CDR3 is 16 residues long. CDR3 in amino acids: CASSLDLGQGLSGYTF. The CDR3, as DNA: TGTGCCAGCAGCTTAGATCTGGGGCAGGGGCTCTCTGGCTACACCTTC.

The rearrangement links TRBV5-6 to TRBJ2-2; TRBD1 agrees at 10 bases. From germline, CDR1 is SGHDT and CDR2 YYEEEE. V was clipped by 2 bases and J by 3 bases; unmatched bases: 4. The CDR3 is made up of 16 amino acids. CDR3 loop: CASSLRQGAYTGELFF. In nucleotides, the CDR3 is TGTGCCAGCAGCTTACGACAGGGGGCTTACACCGGGGAGCTGTTTTTT.

CDR3 nucleotide sequence: TGCGCCAGCAGCTCACAGGGGTCAAATGAAAAACTGTTTTTT. This encodes CASSSQGSNEKLFF. V is TRBV5-1 and J is TRBJ1-4; 7 bases fit TRBD1. The CDR3 totals 14 residues. Per the germline V gene, CDR1 is SGHRS and CDR2 is YFSETQ. V gave up 3 bases and J gave up 5 bases; unmatched junction bases: 4.

Comment on this clone: The same CDR3 is also encoded by other DNA sequences in this sample. The chain couples TRBV30 to TRBJ2-7, with 7 nucleotides matching TRBD1. Trimming removed 3 bases from V and 3 bases from J; junction bases left unmatched: 5. The CDR3 runs 13 residues. The germline V gene has CDR1 GTSNPN and CDR2 SVGIG (reference sequence). This CDR3 reads CAWSGTGVYEQYF. CDR3 nucleotide sequence: TGTGCCTGGAGCGGAACAGGGGTCTACGAGCAGTACTTC.

V and J are TRBV27 and TRBJ1-1; D call uncertain. This CDR3 spans 14 amino acids. Germline lookup yields CDR1 MNHEY and CDR2 SMNVEV (reference sequence). Trimming stripped 5 bases from V and 2 bases from J, with 12 bases between. The CDR3 nucleotides read TGTGCCAGCAGTCCTCTGGCAGGAAACACTGAAGCTTTCTTT. Translating gives CASSPLAGNTEAFF.

The chain couples TRBV7-3 to TRBJ1-6; D unresolved. Deletions cut 5 bases from V and 7 bases from J, with 15 bases between. This CDR3 has 15 amino acids. The germline V gene encodes CDR1 SGHTA and CDR2 FQGTGA. CDR3 nucleotides: TGTGCCAGCAGCCGGCGGTCCTACGGGAATTCACCCCTCCACTTT. It translates to CASSRRSYGNSPLHF.

The rearrangement uses TRBV15 and TRBJ1-2; a possible D gene is TRBD1 (5 bases). This CDR3 region has 15 residues. CDR1 is LNHNV and CDR2 is YYDKDF in the germline V gene (reference sequence). Trimming removed 0 bases at V and 3 bases at J, with 11 bases between. The CDR3 protein is CATSRDLGGDYGYTF. The DNA of the CDR3 is TGTGCCACCAGCAGAGATCTAGGAGGGGACTATGGCTACACCTTC.

Regarding this clone: The sample has other DNA sequences that encode this CDR3 too. The rearrangement joins TRBV6-5 to TRBJ1-2, with 7 nucleotides matching TRBD1. In germline, CDR1 is MNHEY, CDR2 SVGAGI. The V and J ends lost 6 bases and 5 bases, in that order; junction bases with no gene match: 6. The CDR3 spans 13 residues. CDR3: CASSPQGNYGYTF. DNA of the CDR3: TGTGCCAGCAGCCCACAGGGGAATTATGGCTACACCTTC.

This chain connects TRBV28 to TRBJ1-1; the D gene is possibly TRBD1 (6 bases). The CDR3 is made up of 13 amino acids. From germline, CDR1 is MDHEN and CDR2 SYDVKM. Trimming left V 7 bases short and J 9 bases short, with 18 bases between. CDR3 DNA sequence: TGTGCCAGCATTTCTACCAGCGGGGGGCAAGCTTTCTTT. This codes for CASISTSGGQAFF.

The chain has TRBV18 and TRBJ1-1; TRBD1 matches at 8 bases. V lost 6 bases, J lost 4 bases, and 4 bases stayed unmatched. The germline V gene encodes CDR1 KGHSH and CDR2 LQKENI. The CDR3 is 13 residues long. In DNA form, the CDR3 reads TGTGCCAGCTCCCCAGACAGGGGCACTGAAGCTTTCTTT. Translating gives CASSPDRGTEAFF.

V is TRBV5-1 and J is TRBJ1-2; D possibly corresponds to TRBD1 (6 bases). This CDR3 is 13 amino acids long. The V gene lost 6 bases and the J gene lost 7 bases, with 16 bases spanning the gap. Germline V gene data show CDR1 as SGHRS and CDR2 as YFSETQ. The CDR3 DNA reads TGCGCCAGCACCGAGGGCAGGGGTGGTGGCTACACCTTC. Translated: CASTEGRGGGYTF.

The chain has TRBV6-5 and TRBJ2-5; TRBD1 matches 10 bases. The germline gives CDR1 MNHEY, CDR2 SVGAGI. The junction had 5 bases not matched to a gene; V was cut back by 5 bases and J by 5 bases. The CDR3 has 14 amino acids. DNA for the CDR3: TGTGCCAGCAGTCGACGACAGGGGGCCGAGACCCAGTACTTC. Protein sequence: CASSRRQGAETQYF.